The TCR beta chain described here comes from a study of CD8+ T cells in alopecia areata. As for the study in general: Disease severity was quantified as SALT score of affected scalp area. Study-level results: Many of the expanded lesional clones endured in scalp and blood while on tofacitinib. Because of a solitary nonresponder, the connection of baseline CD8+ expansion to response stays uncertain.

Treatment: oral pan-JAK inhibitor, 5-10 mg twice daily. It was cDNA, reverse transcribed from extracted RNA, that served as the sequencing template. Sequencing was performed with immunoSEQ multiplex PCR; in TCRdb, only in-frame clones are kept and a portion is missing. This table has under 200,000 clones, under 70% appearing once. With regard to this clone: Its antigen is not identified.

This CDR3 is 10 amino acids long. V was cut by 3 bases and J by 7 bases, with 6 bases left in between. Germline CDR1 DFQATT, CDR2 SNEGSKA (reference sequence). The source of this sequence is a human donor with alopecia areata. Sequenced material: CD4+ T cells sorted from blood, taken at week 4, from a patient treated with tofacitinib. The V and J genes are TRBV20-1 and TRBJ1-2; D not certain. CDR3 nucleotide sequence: TGCAGTGCTAGTGGCCCTGGCTACACCTTC. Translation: CSASGPGYTF.